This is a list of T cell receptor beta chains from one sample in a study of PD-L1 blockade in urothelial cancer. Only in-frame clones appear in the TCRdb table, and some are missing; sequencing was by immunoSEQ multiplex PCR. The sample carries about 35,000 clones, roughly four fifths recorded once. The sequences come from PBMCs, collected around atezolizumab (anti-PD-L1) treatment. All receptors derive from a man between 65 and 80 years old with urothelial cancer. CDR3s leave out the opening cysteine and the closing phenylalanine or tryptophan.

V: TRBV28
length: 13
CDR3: ASSFLRQRNTEAF

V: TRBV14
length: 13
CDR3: ASSPTPYSGNTIY

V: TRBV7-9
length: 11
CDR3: ASSFGQTTEAF

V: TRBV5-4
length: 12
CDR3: ASSLGQMNTEAF

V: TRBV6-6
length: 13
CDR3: ASSYPGQGANEQF

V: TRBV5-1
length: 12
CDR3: ASSYRNRNTEAF

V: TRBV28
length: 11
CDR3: ASTGGPNYGYT

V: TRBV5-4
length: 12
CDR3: ASSLGSGGSEQF

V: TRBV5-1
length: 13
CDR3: ASTLAGGNQETQY

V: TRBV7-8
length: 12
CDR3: ASKNSGSSGELF

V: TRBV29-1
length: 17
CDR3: SVEPLGLARSGSYNEQF

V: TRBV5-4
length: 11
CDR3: ASHSSGSYEQY

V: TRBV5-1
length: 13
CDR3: ASSSGGQGATRAF

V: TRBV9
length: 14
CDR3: ASSVGPGRPADEQF

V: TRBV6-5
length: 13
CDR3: ASRLGLAGGNEQF

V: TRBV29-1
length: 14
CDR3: SVEDRFGTPSYEQY

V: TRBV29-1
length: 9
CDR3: SVGGTYEQY

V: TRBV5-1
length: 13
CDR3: ASSGHTGGVTEAF

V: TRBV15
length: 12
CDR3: ATSKLAVTDTQY

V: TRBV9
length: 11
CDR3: AGSQGPNTEAF

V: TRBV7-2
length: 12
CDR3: ASSWGDSQETQY

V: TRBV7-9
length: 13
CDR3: ASSFSGGFGTEAF

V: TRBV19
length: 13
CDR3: ASSPSGRAYYEQY

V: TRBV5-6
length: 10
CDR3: ASSPPGGREF

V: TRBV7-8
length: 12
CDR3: ASSAQSSYNEQF

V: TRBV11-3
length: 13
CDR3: ASSLDRGVHNEQF

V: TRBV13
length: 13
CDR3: ASSPGQGAPGELF

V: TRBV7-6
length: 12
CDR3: ASSQSGVGYGYT

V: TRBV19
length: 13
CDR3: ASIPGTTNTGELF

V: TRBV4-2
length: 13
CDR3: ASSQVAGGDNEQY

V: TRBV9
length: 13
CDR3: ASSVRQSSYNEQF

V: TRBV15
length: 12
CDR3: ATSKTVSGNTIY